A selection of T cell receptor beta chains follows, all from one sample in a study of blood T cell repertoires in COVID-19. The table came from immunoSEQ multiplex PCR; TCRdb's copy has only in-frame clones and leaves some out. The table lists 140,000 to 150,000 clones, approximately 80% of them singletons, with roughly 13% in the top ten. The sequenced material came from peripheral blood. Receptors were obtained from a man in his sixties with active or convalescent COVID-19. Each CDR3 is given with its conserved first and last residue. D genes are given only for firm matches. Only some rows state a clone size, as once, few, many or a class for expanded clones.

v_gene	d_gene	j_gene	abundance	CDR3aa	CDR3nt
TRBV3-1/TRBV3-2	TRBD2	TRBJ2-3	-	CASSHGSLAVGTDTQYF	TGTGCCAGCAGCCACGGCAGCCTAGCGGTAGGCACAGATACGCAGTATTTT
TRBV5-1	TRBD2	TRBJ2-2	-	CASSFGGAETGELFF	TGCGCCAGCAGCTTCGGGGGGGCGGAGACCGGGGAGCTGTTTTTT
TRBV19	TRBD1	TRBJ1-2	-	CASTSGTGGFYGYTF	TGTGCCAGTACCTCCGGGACAGGGGGTTTCTATGGCTACACCTTC
TRBV6-6	TRBD2	TRBJ2-1	-	CASSRRTSGSYNEQFF	TGTGCCAGCAGTCGCCGGACTAGCGGTTCCTACAATGAGCAGTTCTTC
TRBV7-2	TRBD1	TRBJ1-5	-	CASSPRQGVSNQPQHF	TGTGCCAGCAGCCCCAGACAGGGAGTTAGCAATCAGCCCCAGCATTTT
TRBV5-1	-	TRBJ1-1	-	CASMPGLRDTEAFF	TGCGCCAGCATGCCGGGACTGAGGGACACTGAAGCTTTCTTT
TRBV20-1	-	TRBJ1-1	-	CSASMGRVQQGAFF	TGCAGTGCTAGTATGGGCAGGGTCCAACAGGGAGCTTTCTTT
TRBV30	-	TRBJ2-7	-	CAWSSTYEQYF	TGTGCCTGGAGTTCCACATACGAGCAGTACTTC
TRBV10-3	TRBD1	TRBJ2-3	few	CAIKVDRGRTDTQYF	TGTGCCATCAAAGTCGACAGGGGGCGCACGGATACGCAGTATTTT
TRBV7-9	-	TRBJ2-7	-	CASSLELGLLSYEQYF	TGTGCCAGCAGCTTAGAACTAGGATTATTATCCTACGAGCAGTACTTC
TRBV2	-	TRBJ2-7	-	CASSAPRMHEQYF	TGTGCCAGCAGTGCCCCGAGAATGCACGAGCAGTACTTC
TRBV7-7	-	TRBJ1-4	-	CASSRQHLEKLFF	TGTGCCAGCAGCAGACAGCATTTGGAAAAACTGTTTTTT
TRBV29-1	TRBD1	TRBJ2-2	few	CRGDRQRELFF	TGCAGGGGGGACAGACAACGGGAGCTGTTTTTT
TRBV4-2	TRBD2	TRBJ2-7	-	CASSQGGGLALHEQYF	TGTGCCAGCAGCCAGGGGGGGGGACTAGCTCTCCACGAGCAGTACTTC
TRBV5-6	-	TRBJ2-3	-	CASSFFLGDTQYF	TGTGCCAGCAGCTTTTTCCTCGGGGATACGCAGTATTTT
TRBV9	-	TRBJ1-5	-	CASSHVGGQPQHF	TGTGCCAGCAGCCACGTGGGGGGTCAGCCCCAGCATTTT
TRBV10-3	-	TRBJ1-4	-	CAISDQGTANEKLFF	TGTGCCATCAGTGATCAGGGGACCGCTAATGAAAAACTGTTTTTT
TRBV11-2	-	TRBJ1-4	-	CASSPLGGANEKLFF	TGTGCCAGCAGCCCCCTAGGGGGGGCTAATGAAAAACTGTTTTTT
TRBV20-1	TRBD1	TRBJ1-6	-	CSASGGQANSPLHF	TGCAGTGCTAGTGGGGGACAGGCCAATTCACCCCTCCACTTT
TRBV28	TRBD2	TRBJ2-1	-	CASSPPRGGADEQFF	TGTGCCAGCAGTCCCCCCCGCGGGGGGGCAGATGAGCAGTTCTTC
TRBV6-1	-	TRBJ2-7	-	CASSELYEQYF	TGTGCCAGCAGTGAACTCTACGAGCAGTACTTC
TRBV12-3/TRBV12-4	-	TRBJ1-2	-	CASSLGQGLGYTF	TGTGCCAGCAGTTTGGGGCAGGGGTTGGGCTACACCTTC
TRBV27	-	TRBJ2-3	-	CASSLSRLRTDTQYF	TGTGCCAGCAGTTTATCAAGACTGCGCACAGATACGCAGTATTTT
TRBV9	-	TRBJ1-1	-	CASSGTPNTEAFF	TGTGCCAGCAGCGGGACACCGAACACTGAAGCTTTCTTT
TRBV28	TRBD2	TRBJ2-7	-	CATRRTSGRGEQYF	TGTGCTACTCGGAGGACTAGCGGGAGAGGCGAGCAGTACTTC
TRBV6-4	TRBD2	TRBJ2-4	-	CASSEGTSGRVTAKNIQYF	TGTGCCAGCAGTGAGGGGACTAGCGGGAGAGTAACGGCCAAAAACATTCAGTACTTC
TRBV15	-	TRBJ2-1	-	CATSRGVGRSYNEQFF	TGTGCCACCAGCAGAGGTGTAGGGAGGTCCTACAATGAGCAGTTCTTC
TRBV24-1	-	TRBJ2-5	-	CATSDFSGVETQYF	TGTGCCACCAGTGATTTCTCGGGAGTCGAGACCCAGTACTTC
TRBV28	-	TRBJ2-7	-	CASSFGGINEQYF	TGTGCCAGCAGTTTCGGAGGGATCAACGAGCAGTACTTC
TRBV6-2/TRBV6-3	-	TRBJ2-3	-	CASSLTGGFSTDTQYF	TGTGCCAGCAGCTTGACTGGCGGCTTTAGCACAGATACGCAGTATTTT
TRBV19	-	TRBJ2-3	-	CASMRQGTDTQYF	TGTGCCAGTATGAGACAGGGCACAGATACGCAGTATTTT
TRBV3-1/TRBV3-2	-	TRBJ2-1	-	CASSRGQLNEQFF	TGTGCCAGCAGCCGTGGACAGCTGAATGAGCAGTTCTTC
TRBV11-1	TRBD1	TRBJ2-6	few	CAIRTGGLAGANVLTF	TGTGCCATAAGGACAGGGGGATTAGCTGGGGCCAACGTCCTGACTTTC
TRBV12-3/TRBV12-4	TRBD2	TRBJ2-7	once	CASSRDYGEQYF	TGTGCCAGCAGTCGGGACTACGGGGAGCAGTACTTC
TRBV7-6	-	TRBJ1-1	few	CATRRQMNTEAFF	TGTGCCACCCGAAGACAGATGAACACTGAAGCTTTCTTT
TRBV5-4	-	TRBJ2-7	-	CASSSKVIPYEQYF	TGTGCCAGCAGCAGCAAAGTGATCCCCTACGAGCAGTACTTC
TRBV25-1	TRBD1	TRBJ1-2	-	CASSVQGVANYGYTF	TGTGCCAGCAGCGTACAGGGGGTCGCTAACTATGGCTACACCTTC
TRBV7-2	-	TRBJ1-5	-	CASSPGQTNQPQHF	TGTGCCAGCAGCCCAGGACAGACCAATCAGCCCCAGCATTTT
TRBV18	-	TRBJ2-2	-	CANARANTGELFF	TGTGCCAACGCGCGGGCAAACACCGGGGAGCTGTTTTTT
TRBV7-8	TRBD1	TRBJ1-5	-	CASSTRQGAVSQPQHF	TGTGCCAGCAGCACCAGACAGGGAGCGGTGTCTCAGCCCCAGCATTTT
TRBV9	-	TRBJ1-4	-	CASSVTAGWSNEKLFF	TGTGCCAGCAGCGTCACCGCCGGTTGGTCTAATGAAAAACTGTTTTTT
TRBV29-1	TRBD2	TRBJ2-3	-	CARVAGGWDTQYF	TGCGCCAGGGTAGCGGGAGGATGGGATACGCAGTATTTT
TRBV20-1	TRBD1	TRBJ1-1	-	CSASTGQEMNTEAFF	TGCAGTGCTAGTACCGGACAGGAGATGAACACTGAAGCTTTCTTT
TRBV9	-	TRBJ2-5	-	CASSGGRTSGLETQYF	TGTGCCAGCAGCGGAGGGAGGACAAGTGGTTTGGAGACCCAGTACTTC
TRBV12-3/TRBV12-4	TRBD1	TRBJ1-2	once	CASRETGGYGYTF	TGTGCCAGCAGAGAGACAGGGGGATATGGCTACACCTTC
TRBV5-1	-	TRBJ2-6	-	CASSLAAGFSGANVLTF	TGCGCCAGCAGCTTGGCCGCCGGGTTCTCTGGGGCCAACGTCCTGACTTTC
TRBV4-3	TRBD2	TRBJ2-2	-	CASSQDELAGALQETGELFF	TGCGCCAGCAGCCAAGATGAACTAGCGGGAGCACTCCAGGAGACCGGGGAGCTGTTTTTT